Listed below are T cell receptor beta chains from one sample, sequenced in a study of blood T cells in healthy people across ages. TCRdb passed the 5' RACE reads through MiXCR, listing each CDR3 protein once. This sample has 1.5 million to 1.8 million distinct CDR3 sequences; around 40% occur once, and the top ten carry about 3.8%. Sequencing was performed on blood. Every receptor here comes from a woman aged 18-29 years in good health. Both conserved end residues are part of each CDR3. Each record gives: D gene, clone size, V gene, J gene, CDR3 DNA, CDR3 protein. The D gene is left open where the match is weak. Size tells how often a clone was seen (once, few, many) or the class of an expanded clone, and some rows leave it out.

TRBD2	many	TRBV2	TRBJ2-1	TGTGCCAGCAGTGTGACTAGCGAGCACTACAATGAGCAGTTCTTC	CASSVTSEHYNEQFF
NA	NA	TRBV12-3/TRBV12-4	TRBJ2-2	TGTGCCAGCAGACCTGACTGGGCAACCGGGGAGCTGTTTTTT	CASRPDWATGELFF
NA	NA	TRBV20-1	TRBJ1-1	TGCAGTGCTAGAGACTTACATTCGGGGGCTTTCTTT	CSARDLHSGAFF
NA	NA	TRBV27	TRBJ1-5	TGTGCCAGCAGGCCGGGACTAATGATGAATCAGCCCCAGCATTTT	CASRPGLMMNQPQHF
NA	few	TRBV29-1	TRBJ2-1	TGCAGCGTTGAGGCCACTATCGACAATGAGCAGTTCTTC	CSVEATIDNEQFF
TRBD1	NA	TRBV10-3	TRBJ1-2	TGTGCCATCAGTCTCAGGACAGGAGATGGCTACACCTTC	CAISLRTGDGYTF
TRBD2	NA	TRBV29-1	TRBJ2-3	TGCAGCGTCGCGGGACTAGCGGGGAGCACAGATACGCAGTATTTT	CSVAGLAGSTDTQYF
NA	NA	TRBV4-1	TRBJ2-2	TGCGCCAGCAGCCAAGGGGGAGGCAGAAGCCCTTACACCGGGGAGCTGTTTTTT	CASSQGGGRSPYTGELFF
NA	NA	TRBV7-8	TRBJ2-7	TGTGCCAGCAGCTTATACGGTGTTCCGACCTACGAGCAGTACTTC	CASSLYGVPTYEQYF
TRBD1	NA	TRBV20-1	TRBJ1-5	TGCAGTGCCAGGACAGGGACTCAGCCCCAGCATTTT	CSARTGTQPQHF
NA	few	TRBV7-2	TRBJ1-5	TGTGCCAGCAGCTTAGAGGGGGGGAACTATCAGCCCCAGCATTTT	CASSLEGGNYQPQHF
NA	NA	TRBV25-1	TRBJ1-1	TGTGCCAGCAGTGACCCCCGGAGCAGGGGCGGTCGGGAAACTGAAGCTTTCTTT	CASSDPRSRGGRETEAFF
TRBD1	few	TRBV6-5	TRBJ1-4	TGTGCCAGCAGTTTCGGGGCAGGGGGAAAACTGTTTTTT	CASSFGAGGKLFF
NA	NA	TRBV6-1	TRBJ2-7	TGTGCCAGCAGGGGGATGGGTTACAATGAGCAGTACTTC	CASRGMGYNEQYF
NA	NA	TRBV11-2	TRBJ2-7	TGTGCCAGCAGCCAGAACCCAGAGGTTGCGTACGAGCAGTACTTC	CASSQNPEVAYEQYF
NA	NA	TRBV6-2/TRBV6-3	TRBJ2-7	TGTGCCAGCAGTTACTCGAACAGTCCTGGCGGAGTGGGGGAGCAGTACTTC	CASSYSNSPGGVGEQYF
NA	few	TRBV7-2	TRBJ2-5	TGTGCCAGCAGCCCACCGGAGGGGGGATTGGAGTACTTC	CASSPPEGGLEYF
TRBD1	NA	TRBV6-5	TRBJ2-7	TGTGCCAGCAAAATACAGGGGGCGCGGACCTACGAGCAGTACTTC	CASKIQGARTYEQYF
NA	NA	TRBV30	TRBJ2-7	TGTGCCTGGAGTGTACCAGGCTGGGGAGCCTACGAGCAGTACTTC	CAWSVPGWGAYEQYF
TRBD2	many	TRBV12-3/TRBV12-4	TRBJ2-3	TGTGCCAGCAGTTCAGCGGGAGGGCGGAGCACAGATACGCAGTATTTT	CASSSAGGRSTDTQYF
NA	once	TRBV21-1	TRBJ2-7	TGTGCCAGCAGCAATATCTGGGGTGGAGGAGGGGGTCTCTCCTACGAGCAGTACTTC	CASSNIWGGGGGLSYEQYF
NA	NA	TRBV7-2	TRBJ1-4	TGTGCCAGCAGCTTAGCGGGACCGAGTGAAAAACTATTTTTT	CASSLAGPSEKLFF
NA	few	TRBV4-1	TRBJ2-7	TGCGCCAGCAGCCAAGATCCGATGGGGACCTACGAGCAGTACTTC	CASSQDPMGTYEQYF
NA	few	TRBV6-5	TRBJ1-3	TGTGCCAGCAGTTACTCGCCGAGGGGCGCAGGGCGGAACACCATATATTTT	CASSYSPRGAGRNTIYF
NA	NA	TRBV12-3/TRBV12-4	TRBJ1-1	TGTGCCAGCAGTTTAGACAGACCCGGCACTGAAGCTTTCTTT	CASSLDRPGTEAFF
TRBD2	NA	TRBV9	TRBJ2-1	TGTGCCAGCAGCGCTACCCTAGCGGGAGGGCCCTACAATGAGCAGTTCTTC	CASSATLAGGPYNEQFF
NA	NA	TRBV20-1	TRBJ2-5	TGCAGTGCCAGGGAGCCGGGGGGCCCTAAAGAGACCCAGTACTTC	CSAREPGGPKETQYF
NA	few	TRBV30	TRBJ1-2	TGTGCCTCCCTAGACTTTTATGGCTACACCTTC	CASLDFYGYTF
TRBD1	NA	TRBV28	TRBJ2-7	TGTGCCAGCAGCCAAGCCGGGACAGGGATCTACGAGCAGTACTTC	CASSQAGTGIYEQYF
NA	few	TRBV6-5	TRBJ1-2	TGTGCCAGCACTAACGGAAACTATGGCTACACCTTC	CASTNGNYGYTF
NA	NA	TRBV4-3	TRBJ2-1	TGCGCCAGCAGCCAAGGATTACAGGGTTATAATGAGCAGTTCTTC	CASSQGLQGYNEQFF
NA	NA	TRBV6-6	TRBJ2-3	TGTGCCAGCAGTTACGTCAGGGACTTCGTCTATACGCAGTATTTT	CASSYVRDFVYTQYF
TRBD2	NA	TRBV20-1	TRBJ2-1	TGCAGTGCTACCCCCGGGACTAGCGGGCACTACAATGAGCAGTTCTTC	CSATPGTSGHYNEQFF
NA	NA	TRBV20-1	TRBJ2-5	TGCAGTGCTAGAGGGGACCGCGACTACGGGCAGTACTTC	CSARGDRDYGQYF
TRBD2	few	TRBV15	TRBJ2-3	TGTGCCACCAGCAGGGACAGACTAGCGGTGAGCACAGATACGCAGTATTTT	CATSRDRLAVSTDTQYF
TRBD1	NA	TRBV6-6	TRBJ1-1	TGTGCCAGCAGTTGGGAGGGGGCGCGTACTGAAGCTTTCTTT	CASSWEGARTEAFF
NA	few	TRBV7-8	TRBJ1-1	TGTGCCAGCAGCAAAAGGGAGGCGAACACTGAAGCTTTCTTT	CASSKREANTEAFF
NA	NA	TRBV29-1	TRBJ1-5	TGCAGCGTTGAAGATAGGCCGAGGAACAATCAGCCCCAGCATTTT	CSVEDRPRNNQPQHF
TRBD1	NA	TRBV25-1	TRBJ1-2	TGTGCCAGCAGTGATTCCCAACAGGGGGGGAACTACTATGGCTACACCTTC	CASSDSQQGGNYYGYTF
NA	few	TRBV7-2	TRBJ2-3	TGTGCCAGCAGGATAAACGCGGCGGCGGATACGCAGTATTTT	CASRINAAADTQYF
NA	NA	TRBV19	TRBJ2-3	TGTGCCAGTAGCGACAATCTCGCAGATACGCAGTATTTT	CASSDNLADTQYF
NA	NA	TRBV29-1	TRBJ2-1	TGCAGCGTTGATGGACGGACTCCATACGAGCAGTTCTTC	CSVDGRTPYEQFF
NA	NA	TRBV12-3/TRBV12-4	TRBJ1-6	TGTGCCAGCAGTTTAGGGTCGACGGGGCAGTATTCACCCCTCCACTTT	CASSLGSTGQYSPLHF
TRBD2	few	TRBV6-1	TRBJ2-3	TGTGCCAGCAGTGAAGTAGCGGGGGACTCAGATACGCAGTATTTT	CASSEVAGDSDTQYF
TRBD1	NA	TRBV9	TRBJ1-2	TGTGCCAGCAGCGTAGGAGGAGGGGGCAACTATGGCTACACCTTC	CASSVGGGGNYGYTF
TRBD1	few	TRBV6-1	TRBJ1-6	TGTGCCAGCAGTTGGGACAGGGTTGAGAATTCACCCCTCCACTTT	CASSWDRVENSPLHF
NA	NA	TRBV12-3/TRBV12-4	TRBJ1-2	TGTGCCAGCAGTCTCCTGGGGGGCCCCTCTGGCTACACCTTC	CASSLLGGPSGYTF
TRBD1	few	TRBV5-1	TRBJ1-2	TGCGCCAGCAGCTTGGGTGGACAGGATGGCTACACCTTC	CASSLGGQDGYTF
NA	few	TRBV2	TRBJ1-6	TGTGCCAGCCCAACGGGGGCCAGTAAGAATTCACCCCTCCACTTT	CASPTGASKNSPLHF
TRBD2	few	TRBV12-3/TRBV12-4	TRBJ2-1	TGTGCCAGCAGTGTACTCCGTGCGGGGGGCGATGAGCAGTTCTTC	CASSVLRAGGDEQFF
TRBD2	NA	TRBV20-1	TRBJ2-7	TGCAGTGCTAATCCCAGGACTAGCGGGATCTACGAGCAGTACTTC	CSANPRTSGIYEQYF
TRBD2	few	TRBV7-2	TRBJ2-3	TGTGCCAGCAGCACATCCGGGGGGAGACCAGATACGCAGTATTTT	CASSTSGGRPDTQYF
TRBD2	few	TRBV7-9	TRBJ2-2	TGTGCCAGCAGCCAGCGGGGGCCCACCGGGGAGCTGTTTTTT	CASSQRGPTGELFF
NA	few	TRBV21-1	TRBJ2-1	TGTGCCAGCATGCCACCAGCGGGGGCCGTTTACAATGAGCAGTTCTTC	CASMPPAGAVYNEQFF
NA	NA	TRBV20-1	TRBJ2-5	TGCAGTGCTACCACCGGGTACCAAGAGACCCAGTACTTC	CSATTGYQETQYF
NA	NA	TRBV9	TRBJ2-2	TGTGCCAGCAGCGTATTTGGGGGTTTGGGCACCGGGGAGCTGTTTTTT	CASSVFGGLGTGELFF
TRBD1	NA	TRBV10-3	TRBJ2-7	TGTGCCATCAGTGAGTCGGGACAGGGGGCCAACGAGCAGTACTTC	CAISESGQGANEQYF
TRBD1	NA	TRBV28	TRBJ2-7	TGTGCCAGCAGCCCCCAGACAGGGATCTACGAGCAGTACTTC	CASSPQTGIYEQYF
NA	NA	TRBV18	TRBJ2-5	TGTGTCAGCGCTCGAGGGGCAGGATTTCAAGAGACCCAGTACTTC	CVSARGAGFQETQYF